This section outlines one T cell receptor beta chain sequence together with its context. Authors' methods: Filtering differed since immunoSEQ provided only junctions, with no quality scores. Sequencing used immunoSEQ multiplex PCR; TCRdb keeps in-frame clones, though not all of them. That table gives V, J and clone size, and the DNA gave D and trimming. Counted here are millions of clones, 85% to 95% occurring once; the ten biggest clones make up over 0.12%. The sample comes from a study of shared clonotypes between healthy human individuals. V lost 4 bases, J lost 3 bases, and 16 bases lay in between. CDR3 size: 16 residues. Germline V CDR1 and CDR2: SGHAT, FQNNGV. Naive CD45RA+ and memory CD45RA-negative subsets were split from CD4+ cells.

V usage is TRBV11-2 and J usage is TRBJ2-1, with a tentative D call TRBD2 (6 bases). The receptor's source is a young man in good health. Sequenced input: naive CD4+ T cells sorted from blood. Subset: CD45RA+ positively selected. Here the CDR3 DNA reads TGTGCCAGCAGCTCCAGGATCGGGAGCGACTACAATGAGCAGTTCTTC. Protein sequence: CASSSRIGSDYNEQFF.